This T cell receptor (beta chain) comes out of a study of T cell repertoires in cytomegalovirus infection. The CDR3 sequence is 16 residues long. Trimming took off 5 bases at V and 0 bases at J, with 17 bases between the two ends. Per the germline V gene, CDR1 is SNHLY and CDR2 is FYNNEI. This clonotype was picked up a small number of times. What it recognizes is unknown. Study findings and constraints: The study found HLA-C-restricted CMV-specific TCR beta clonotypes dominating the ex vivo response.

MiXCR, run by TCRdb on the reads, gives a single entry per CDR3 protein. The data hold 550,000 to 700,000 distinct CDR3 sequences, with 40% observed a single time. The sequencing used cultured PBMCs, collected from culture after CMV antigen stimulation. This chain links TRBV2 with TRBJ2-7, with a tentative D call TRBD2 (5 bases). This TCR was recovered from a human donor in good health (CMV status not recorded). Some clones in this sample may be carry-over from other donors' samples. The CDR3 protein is CASSSAASGASYEQYF. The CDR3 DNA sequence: TGTGCCAGCAGTTCTGCCGCAAGCGGAGCCTCCTACGAGCAGTACTTC.